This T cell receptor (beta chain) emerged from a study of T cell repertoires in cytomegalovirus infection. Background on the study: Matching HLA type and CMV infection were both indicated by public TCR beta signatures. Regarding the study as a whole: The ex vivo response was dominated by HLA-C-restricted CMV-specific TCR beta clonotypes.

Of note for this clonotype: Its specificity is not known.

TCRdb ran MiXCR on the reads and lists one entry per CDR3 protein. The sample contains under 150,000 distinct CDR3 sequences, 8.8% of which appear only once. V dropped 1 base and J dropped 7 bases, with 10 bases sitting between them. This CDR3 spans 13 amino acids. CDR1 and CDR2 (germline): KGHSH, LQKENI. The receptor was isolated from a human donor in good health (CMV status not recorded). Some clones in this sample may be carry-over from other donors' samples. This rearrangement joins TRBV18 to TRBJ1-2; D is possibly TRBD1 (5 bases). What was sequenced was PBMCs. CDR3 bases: TGTGCCAGCTCACCACAGGGGTCCGTTGGCTACACCTTC. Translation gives CASSPQGSVGYTF.